The 26 T cell receptor beta chains reported below all come from one sample, sequenced in a study of blood T cell repertoires in COVID-19. Using immunoSEQ multiplex PCR, the repertoire was profiled, and TCRdb retains in-frame clones only, with some absent. Among some 280,000 clones, around 90% were seen once, and the ten largest hold roughly 0.96%. The sequenced material came from peripheral blood. These TCRs come from a woman aged 40 to 55 who had recovered from COVID-19.

This chain connects TRBV19 to TRBJ2-2, with 16 positions matching TRBD2. Per the germline V gene, CDR1 is LNHDA and CDR2 is SQIVND (reference sequence). The J segment lost 0 bases and the V segment lost 5 bases, leaving 6 bases of the junction unmatched. This CDR3 has 19 residues. Written as DNA, the CDR3 is TGTGCCAGTAGTCCAAGGGGACTAGCGGGAGGGGCGAACACCGGGGAGCTGTTTTTT. Translated: CASSPRGLAGGANTGELFF.

The CDR3 is CASSLKQGAGETQYF. In nucleotides, the CDR3 is TGTGCCAGCAGCTTAAAACAGGGGGCCGGAGAGACCCAGTACTTC. This sequence joins TRBV5-4 and TRBJ2-5; 9 nucleotides line up with TRBD1. The germline V gene encodes CDR1 SGHNT and CDR2 YYREEE (reference sequence). The junction had 6 bases not matched to a gene; V was cut back by 2 bases and J by 4 bases. The CDR3 is 15 amino acids. Variable domain in full (rest from reference TRBV5-4 and TRBJ2-5): ETGVTQSPTHLIKTRGQQVTLRCSSQSGHNTVSWYQQALGQGPQFIFQYYREEENGRGNFPPRFSGLQFPNYSSELNVNALELDDSALYLCASSLKQGAGETQYFGPGTRLLVL.

The rearrangement links TRBV3-1 (or the pseudogene TRBV3-2) to TRBJ2-5; 14 nucleotides agree with TRBD2. Unmatched junction bases numbered 12, after V lost 0 bases and J lost 6 bases. This CDR3 region has 19 residues. Germline V gene sequence: CDR1 LGHDT, CDR2 YNNKEL (reference sequence). CDR3: CASSQEVPGLAGAAKTQYF. CDR3 sequence (DNA): TGTGCCAGCAGCCAAGAAGTCCCGGGACTAGCGGGAGCAGCGAAGACCCAGTACTTC.

The chain uses TRBV19 and TRBJ2-2; 8 bases match TRBD1. The CDR3 extends over 15 amino acids. Trimming cost V 5 bases and J 0 bases; bases outside gene matches: 2. Germline CDR1 is LNHDA and CDR2 is SQIVND (reference sequence). CDR3 loop: CASSADRANTGELFF. The CDR3 DNA follows: TGTGCCAGTAGTGCGGACAGGGCGAACACCGGGGAGCTGTTTTTT.

The chain joins TRBV18 to TRBJ1-3; D may be TRBD1 (5 bases). Germline V CDR1 and CDR2: KGHSH, LQKENI. The ends were cut back, 1 base at V and 7 bases at J, with 14 bases in the middle. The length of the CDR3 is 15 residues. The CDR3 nucleotides read TGTGCCAGCTCACCACGAAATCAGGGAATTAACACCATATATTTT. As protein: CASSPRNQGINTIYF.

This CDR3 reads CASSLVSGRGNEQYF. In DNA, the CDR3 is TGTGCCAGCAGCTTAGTCTCGGGCCGGGGGAACGAGCAGTACTTC. The chain employs TRBV5-4 and TRBJ2-7; a weak D match, TRBD2 (6 bases). The germline V gene encodes CDR1 SGHNT and CDR2 YYREEE (reference sequence). This CDR3 contains 15 residues. Trimming removed 2 bases from V and 5 bases from J, with 17 bases in between.

This chain joins TRBV19 and TRBJ2-1, with 9 bases that match TRBD2. The length of the CDR3 is 14 residues. Trimming cost V 6 bases and J 4 bases; bases outside gene matches: 4. Germline V gene data show CDR1 as LNHDA and CDR2 as SQIVND (reference sequence). In DNA, the CDR3 is TGTGCCAGTAGAAACCTAGCGGGATACAATGAGCAGTTCTTC. Its protein product is CASRNLAGYNEQFF.

This chain uses TRBV5-4 with TRBJ2-1; the D gene is possibly TRBD2 (6 bases). The CDR3 runs to 14 residues. Trimming left V 4 bases short and J 0 bases short, with 8 bases between. Germline V CDR1 and CDR2: SGHNT, YYREEE (reference sequence). The CDR3 here is CASSRESSYNEQFF. The DNA of the CDR3 is TGTGCCAGCAGCCGGGAGAGCTCCTACAATGAGCAGTTCTTC.

The chain joins TRBV5-1 to TRBJ2-3, with D perhaps matching TRBD2 (5 bases). CDR1 and CDR2 from the germline V gene are SGHRS and YFSETQ. The CDR3 has 13 residues. Trimming took 5 bases from V and 0 from J, leaving 7 bases between them. The DNA for the CDR3 is TGCGCCAGCAGGGAGGCTAGCACAGATACGCAGTATTTT. Translated: CASREASTDTQYF.

The V call is TRBV6-4, the J call TRBJ1-5; 7 nucleotides align to TRBD1. V shed 2 bases and J 3 bases; nucleotides not matched to a gene: 10. The CDR3 sequence is 17 residues long. Germline values: CDR1 MRHNA, CDR2 SNTAGT. Here the CDR3 DNA reads TGTGCCAGCAGTGACCCCCATAAGACAGGGAACAATCAGCCCCAGCATTTT. This encodes CASSDPHKTGNNQPQHF.

The chain is built from TRBV9 and TRBJ1-2; D is uncertain. V dropped 0 bases and J dropped 8 bases, with 11 bases sitting between them. The germline gives CDR1 SGDLS, CDR2 YYNGEE. The CDR3 length is 13 residues. The CDR3 DNA follows: TGTGCCAGCAGCGTAGGGGAGAGCGGGGGCTACACCTTC. This gives the protein CASSVGESGGYTF.

The chain carries TRBV6-5 and TRBJ2-7, with TRBD2 matching over 9 bases. The CDR3 runs to 13 residues. Germline V gives CDR1 MNHEY, CDR2 SVGAGI. V gave up 11 bases and J gave up 3 bases; unmatched junction bases: 8. CDR3 amino acids: CAGKGSGSYEQYF. CDR3 sequence (DNA): TGTGCCGGGAAGGGTAGCGGGAGCTACGAGCAGTACTTC.

This clone was counted a single time. V and J are TRBV7-9 and TRBJ2-3; unclear D gene. Germline V CDR1 and CDR2: SEHNR, FQNEAQ (reference sequence). Trimming shortened V by 3 bases and J by 3 bases, and 7 bases separated the two germline ends. The CDR3 totals 13 residues. The CDR3 is CASSFRVTDTQYF. The CDR3, as DNA: TGTGCCAGCAGCTTTCGCGTGACAGATACGCAGTATTTT.

The chain joins TRBV21-1 to TRBJ2-1; the listed D gene, TRBD2, was not tested against the DNA. TRBV21-1 is annotated as a pseudogene. The CDR3 sequence is 17 residues long. CDR3 amino acids: CASSKGLQREARTEQFF. The CDR3 bases are TGTGCCAGCAGCAAAGGCTTGCAGCGGGAGGCAAGAACTGAGCAGTTCTTC.

This clone was observed a handful of times. The CDR3 sequence: CASSPTSGGAETQYF. The CDR3 DNA follows: TGTGCCAGCAGCCCCACTAGCGGGGGGGCGGAGACCCAGTACTTC. The V call is TRBV7-2, the J call TRBJ2-5, with TRBD2 matching 13 bases. J lost 5 bases, V lost 5 bases, and 5 bases had no gene match. The V gene's germline CDR1 is SGHTA and CDR2 FQGNSA. The CDR3 runs to 15 residues.

The chain recombines TRBV11-3 with TRBJ2-7; 7 bases match TRBD1. After removal of 5 bases from V and 2 bases from J, the junction contained 12 bases not matched to a gene. Germline CDR1 is SGHNT and CDR2 is YENEEA. This CDR3 region has 16 residues. In DNA, the CDR3 is TGTGCCAGCAGCCCCCTATTAGGGACAGTCCCCTACGAGCAGTACTTC. Encoded protein: CASSPLLGTVPYEQYF.

V and J are TRBV6-2 or TRBV6-3 and TRBJ1-5; 12 nucleotides match TRBD1. The CDR3 extends over 17 amino acids. Trimming took 6 bases from V and 1 from J; bases not matched to a gene: 7. Germline V gene data show CDR1 as MNHEY and CDR2 as SVGEGT. Written as DNA, the CDR3 is TGTGCCAGCAGCCCAGGGACAGGGGGCATAAGCAATCAGCCCCAGCATTTT. The encoded protein is CASSPGTGGISNQPQHF.

This sequence joins TRBV6-5 and TRBJ2-7, with D perhaps TRBD1 (6 bases). Trimming removed 4 bases from V and 4 bases from J, with 14 bases in between. Germline CDR1 reads MNHEY; CDR2 reads SVGAGI. CDR3 length: 14 amino acids. This CDR3 is CASSSGQIRYEQYF. CDR3 in DNA: TGTGCCAGCAGTTCTGGACAGATTCGATACGAGCAGTACTTC.

The chain uses TRBV6-6 and TRBJ2-5; 8 bases agree with TRBD1. The CDR3 totals 14 residues. The V gene's germline CDR1 is MNHNY and CDR2 SVGAGI (reference sequence). J gave up 5 bases and V 2 bases, and 4 bases lay outside the gene matches. The CDR3 region is CASSYPGGSETQYF. The CDR3 coding sequence is TGTGCCAGCAGTTACCCAGGGGGCAGTGAGACCCAGTACTTC.

The V and J genes are TRBV19 and TRBJ2-2; D gene uncertain. Looked up from germline, CDR1 is LNHDA and CDR2 is SQIVND (reference sequence). V was pared by 5 bases and J by 5 bases, with 9 bases between. The CDR3 spans 13 residues. The CDR3 bases are TGTGCCAGTAGTCGAACCGAGACCGGGGAGCTGTTTTTT. This codes for CASSRTETGELFF.

V gene TRBV7-9 combines with J gene TRBJ2-5, with 7 positions matching TRBD1. The CDR3 consists of 15 residues. Trimming cost V 4 bases and J 5 bases; bases outside gene matches: 10. Germline CDR1 reads SEHNR; CDR2 reads FQNEAQ (reference sequence). The CDR3 region is CASSSGDRVGETQYF. CDR3 in DNA: TGTGCCAGCAGCTCGGGTGACAGGGTGGGGGAGACCCAGTACTTC.

The gene calls are TRBV6-1 and TRBJ2-1; TRBD1 is a possible D gene (5 bases). This CDR3 has 14 residues. Germline-derived CDR1 and CDR2 are MNHNS and SASEGT. Between the trimmed V and J ends, which lost 2 bases and 9 bases, there was a span of 14 bases. In DNA form, the CDR3 reads TGTGCCAGCAGTGAATCGGGCAGGGATTCTGAGCAGTTCTTC. Protein: CASSESGRDSEQFF.

V is TRBV5-1 and J is TRBJ2-2; TRBD1 matches 7 bases. After removal of 4 bases from V and 6 bases from J, the junction contained 3 bases not matched to a gene. Germline V gene sequence: CDR1 SGHRS, CDR2 YFSETQ. The CDR3 length is 13 residues. The DNA of the CDR3 is TGCGCCAGCAGCCCACAGGGGTCCGGGGAGCTGTTTTTT. This translates into CASSPQGSGELFF.

This clone came up a few times. The V call is TRBV10-1, the J call TRBJ1-3; possible D gene TRBD1, 6 bases. Trimming removed 11 bases from V and 2 bases from J, with 13 bases in between. The CDR3 consists of 13 residues. Germline V gene sequence: CDR1 WNHNN, CDR2 SYGVQD (reference sequence). The chain's CDR3 is CASGDGTGNTIYF. CDR3 bases: TGCGCCTCAGGGGATGGGACTGGAAACACCATATATTTT.

The chain has TRBV19 and TRBJ2-1; 9 bases fit TRBD1. Losses at the gene ends were 6 bases for V and 6 bases for J; bases not matched to a gene: 12. The CDR3 spans 16 residues. Looked up from germline, CDR1 is LNHDA and CDR2 is SQIVND (reference sequence). CDR3 nucleotides: TGTGCCAGTAGCCGGTCCCGGACAGGGGAGGGCAATGAGCAGTTCTTC. Protein: CASSRSRTGEGNEQFF.

The V and J genes are TRBV28 and TRBJ1-2, with 12 bases identical to TRBD1. Germline-derived CDR1 and CDR2 are MDHEN and SYDVKM. Losses at the gene ends were 5 bases for V and 8 bases for J; bases not matched to a gene: 6. The CDR3 contains 14 residues. The CDR3 sequence is CASSPGTGGWGYTF. CDR3 DNA: TGTGCCAGCAGTCCCGGGACAGGGGGCTGGGGCTACACCTTC.